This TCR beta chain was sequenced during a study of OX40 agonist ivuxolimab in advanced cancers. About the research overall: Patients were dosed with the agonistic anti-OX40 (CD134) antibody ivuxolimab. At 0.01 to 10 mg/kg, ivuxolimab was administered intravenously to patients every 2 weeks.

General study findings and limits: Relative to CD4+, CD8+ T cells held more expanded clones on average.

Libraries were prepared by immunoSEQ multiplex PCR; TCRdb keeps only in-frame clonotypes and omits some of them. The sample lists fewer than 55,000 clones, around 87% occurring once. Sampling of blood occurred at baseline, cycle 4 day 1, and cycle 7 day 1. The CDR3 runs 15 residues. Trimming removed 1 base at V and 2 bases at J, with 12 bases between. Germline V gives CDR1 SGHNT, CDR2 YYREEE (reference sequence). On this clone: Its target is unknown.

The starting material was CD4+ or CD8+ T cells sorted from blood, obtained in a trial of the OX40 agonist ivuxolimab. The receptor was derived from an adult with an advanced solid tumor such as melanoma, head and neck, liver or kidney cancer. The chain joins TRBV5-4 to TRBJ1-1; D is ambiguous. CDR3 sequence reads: CASSLNGQINTEAFF. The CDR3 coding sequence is TGTGCCAGCAGCTTGAATGGGCAGATCAACACTGAAGCTTTCTTT.